This TCR beta chain was captured in a study of T cell clonotyping in hematopoietic cell transplantation. About the research overall: Recipients were bled about 28 days pretransplant and at posttransplant days 30, 100, 180. Broader study findings: Recipient TCR diversity dropped after transplant; expanded clonotypes rose from day 30 to 180.

On this clone: The target antigen is unknown.

Here immunoSEQ multiplex PCR was the method, and the copy in TCRdb shows in-frame clones only, minus some. The data contain some 3,100 clones, about 89% of them singletons. CDR1 and CDR2 from the germline V gene are SGHNT and YYREEE (reference sequence). Trimming stripped 4 bases from V and 4 bases from J, with 14 bases between. The CDR3 spans 14 residues. This specimen was PBMCs, taken at the time of graft-versus-host disease after allogeneic stem cell transplant. The clonotype comes from a male patient between 60 and 69 years old who had an allogeneic stem cell transplant from a related donor, so the T cells may come from the graft donor. Some clones in this sample may be carry-over from other donors' samples. The chain employs TRBV5-4 and TRBJ1-2, with a weak D call TRBD1 (6 bases). CDR3 DNA: TGTGCCAGCAGCCCGGTGGGGGCTGCCTATGGCTACACCTTC. It translates to CASSPVGAAYGYTF. Complete variable domain (other parts from reference TRBV5-4 and TRBJ1-2): ETGVTQSPTHLIKTRGQQVTLRCSSQSGHNTVSWYQQALGQGPQFIFQYYREEENGRGNFPPRFSGLQFPNYSSELNVNALELDDSALYLCASSPVGAAYGYTFGSGTRLTVV.